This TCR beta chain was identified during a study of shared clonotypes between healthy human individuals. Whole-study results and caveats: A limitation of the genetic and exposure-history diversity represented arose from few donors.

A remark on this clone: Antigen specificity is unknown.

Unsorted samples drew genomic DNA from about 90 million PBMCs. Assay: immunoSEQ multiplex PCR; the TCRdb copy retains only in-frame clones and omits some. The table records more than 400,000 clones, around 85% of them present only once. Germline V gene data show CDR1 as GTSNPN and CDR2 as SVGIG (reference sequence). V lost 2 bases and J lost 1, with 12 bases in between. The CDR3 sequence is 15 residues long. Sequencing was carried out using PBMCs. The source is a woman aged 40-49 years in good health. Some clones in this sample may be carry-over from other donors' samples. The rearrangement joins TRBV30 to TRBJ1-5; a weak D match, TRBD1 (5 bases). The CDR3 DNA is TGTGCCTGGAGTACGAGGGGTAGCAGCAATCAGCCCCAGCATTTT. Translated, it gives CAWSTRGSSNQPQHF.